One and the same sample provided the 12 T cell receptor beta chains below, sequenced in a study of blood T cell repertoires in COVID-19. The repertoire was sequenced with immunoSEQ multiplex PCR; TCRdb's copy has only in-frame clones and lacks some. Of roughly 500,000 clones in the sample, 75% to 90% were seen once. What was sequenced was peripheral blood. Source of these receptors: a man aged 18 to 29 with COVID-19, enrolled during active disease.

The chain carries TRBV6-6 and TRBJ1-2; possible D gene TRBD1, 6 bases. The germline CDR1 and CDR2 sequences are MNHNY and SVGAGI (reference sequence). Trimming shortened V by 2 bases and J by 6 bases, and 19 bases separated the two germline ends. The CDR3 consists of 16 residues. The CDR3: CASSYGGGALGDGYTF. DNA for the CDR3: TGTGCCAGCAGTTACGGGGGCGGTGCCCTGGGGGATGGCTACACCTTC.

About this clone: The same CDR3 is also encoded by other DNA sequences in this sample. CDR3 residues: CASSLGQNNQPQHF. CDR3 bases: TGTGCCAGCAGCCTCGGACAGAACAATCAGCCCCAGCATTTT. V is TRBV3-1 (or the pseudogene TRBV3-2) and J is TRBJ1-5; a weak D match, TRBD1 (6 bases). The CDR3 is 14 amino acids. Per germline, CDR1 LGHDT and CDR2 YNNKEL (reference sequence). Trimming pared 4 bases from V and 3 bases from J, leaving 10 bases between.

This chain joins TRBV7-9 and TRBJ2-7; 9 nucleotides match TRBD1. Germline loops: CDR1 SEHNR, CDR2 FQNEAQ (reference sequence). The V segment lost 2 bases and the J segment 2 bases; nucleotides outside the gene matches: 7. The CDR3 sequence is 16 residues long. CDR3 coding DNA: TGTGCCAGCAGCTTAAGAGGGGGACAGGGTGCCTACGAGCAGTACTTC. Translation: CASSLRGGQGAYEQYF.

J is TRBJ2-1 and V is TRBV9, with TRBD2 matching 9 bases. This CDR3 is built from 18 residues. Looked up from germline, CDR1 is SGDLS and CDR2 is YYNGEE. V gave up 0 bases and J gave up 0 bases; unmatched junction bases: 7. This CDR3 reads CASSVATGSGSSYNEQFF. The CDR3, as DNA: TGTGCCAGCAGCGTAGCTACGGGTAGCGGGAGCTCCTACAATGAGCAGTTCTTC.

V usage is TRBV5-8 and J usage is TRBJ2-5; 13 nucleotides match TRBD2. Trimming at V came to 4 bases and at J to 0 bases, leaving 3 bases not matched to a gene. Germline-derived CDR1 and CDR2 are SGHTS and YDEGEE. This CDR3 is 16 amino acids long. CDR3 nucleotides: TGTGCCAGCAGCGCCGGGACTAGCGGGGACCAAGAGACCCAGTACTTC. Amino acids: CASSAGTSGDQETQYF.

The gene calls are TRBV7-9 and TRBJ2-2; TRBD2 matches 12 bases. V was clipped by 5 bases and J by 0 bases; unmatched bases: 10. The V gene's germline CDR1 is SEHNR and CDR2 FQNEAQ (reference sequence). This CDR3 contains 19 residues. The CDR3: CASSLRLAGDQTNTGELFF. The CDR3 coding sequence is TGTGCCAGCAGCCTGAGACTAGCGGGGGACCAAACGAACACCGGGGAGCTGTTTTTT. Supplemented by reference TRBV7-9 and TRBJ2-2, the full variable domain reads DTGVSQNPRHKITKRGQNVTFRCDPISEHNRLYWYRQTLGQGPEFLTYFQNEAQLEKSRLLSDRFSAERPKGSFSTLEIQRTEQGDSAMYLCASSLRLAGDQTNTGELFFGEGSRLTVL.

The chain carries TRBV6-5 and TRBJ2-3; 11 nucleotides agree with TRBD2. V shed 4 bases and J 3 bases; nucleotides not matched to a gene: 3. This CDR3 comprises 15 residues. Germline-derived CDR1 and CDR2 are MNHEY and SVGAGI. CDR3 nucleotide sequence: TGTGCCAGCAGTTTAGCGGGAGGGGTAACAGATACGCAGTATTTT. This gives the protein CASSLAGGVTDTQYF.

Regarding this clone: Other nucleotide sequences in the sample specify the same CDR3. This chain links TRBV3-1 (or the pseudogene TRBV3-2) with TRBJ2-1; D unclear. Germline CDR1 reads LGHDT; CDR2 reads YNNKEL (reference sequence). The CDR3 length is 11 residues. Between the trimmed V and J ends, which lost 4 bases and 6 bases, there was a span of 4 bases. The chain's CDR3 is CASSLLNEQFF. DNA of the CDR3: TGTGCCAGCAGCCTTCTCAATGAGCAGTTCTTC.

The rearrangement links TRBV6-5 to TRBJ1-2, with D perhaps TRBD1 (5 bases). V was shortened by 0 bases and J by 3 bases, with 8 bases between the two germline ends. Germline V gives CDR1 MNHEY, CDR2 SVGAGI. This CDR3 has 14 residues. The CDR3 protein is CASSYSTGDYGYTF. The DNA for the CDR3 is TGTGCCAGCAGTTACTCAACAGGAGACTATGGCTACACCTTC.

The V and J genes are TRBV11-2 and TRBJ2-1, with 11 bases matching TRBD2. The CDR3 runs 17 residues. The junction had 11 bases not matched to a gene; V was cut back by 1 base and J by 9 bases. From germline, CDR1 is SGHAT and CDR2 FQNNGV. The CDR3 sequence is CASSLGYWLAGGVEQFF. CDR3 in DNA: TGTGCCAGCAGCTTAGGATATTGGCTAGCGGGAGGTGTTGAGCAGTTCTTC.

This clone was observed a handful of times. V usage is TRBV6-1 and J usage is TRBJ1-6, with D tentatively TRBD1 (6 bases). Germline V gene sequence: CDR1 MNHNS, CDR2 SASEGT. The CDR3 contains 15 residues. Deletions cut 1 base from V and 9 bases from J, with 13 bases between. The CDR3 loop is CASSEETGQSSPLHF. Written as DNA, the CDR3 is TGTGCCAGCAGTGAAGAGACAGGACAAAGTTCACCCCTCCACTTT.

The V gene is TRBV25-1, the J gene TRBJ2-3, with D perhaps matching TRBD1 (6 bases). Germline V gives CDR1 MGHDK, CDR2 SYGVNS. V lost 4 bases and J 1 base, leaving 18 bases between the germline ends. The CDR3 contains 17 residues. CDR3 nucleotide sequence: TGTGCCAGCAGTGGGGCCCAGTGGGGGCGAGGCACAGATACGCAGTATTTT. This translates into CASSGAQWGRGTDTQYF.